These 16 T cell receptor beta chains were all obtained from the same sample, sequenced in a study of Ad26.COV2.S vaccination and SARS-CoV-2 variants. Some clones are missing from TCRdb's copy, which holds only in-frame ones; the method was immunoSEQ multiplex PCR. Here the sample spans 200,000 to 300,000 clones, more than 75% being singletons. Treatment given: around 19 received Ad26.COV2.S at low or high dose, single or two shots; about five received placebo; per-sample allocation not given. It was on day 63 after the first vaccine or placebo injection that samples were taken. The material was peripheral blood, obtained in a trial of Ad26.COV2.S vaccine versus placebo. These receptors were obtained from a person between 18 and 60 years old who received the Ad26.COV2.S COVID-19 vaccine or a placebo.

This chain joins TRBV20-1 and TRBJ2-3; D is unresolved. The CDR3 extends over 11 amino acids. With 1 base removed from V and 12 bases from J, the gap between germline ends came to 11 bases. Germline V gives CDR1 DFQATT, CDR2 SNEGSKA (reference sequence). Here the CDR3 DNA reads TGCAGTGCTAGAGGGGCACAAGGACAGTATTTT. It is translated as CSARGAQGQYF.

The chain couples TRBV6-5 to TRBJ2-5; D might be TRBD2 (5 bases). The ends were cut back, 4 bases at V and 5 bases at J, with 11 bases in the middle. This CDR3 has 13 amino acids. Germline V gene sequence: CDR1 MNHEY, CDR2 SVGAGI. CDR3 amino acids: CASSSPSGETQYF. The DNA for the CDR3 is TGTGCCAGCAGTTCACCGTCGGGGGAGACCCAGTACTTC.

The chain combines TRBV28 with TRBJ1-5; D unclear. With 7 bases removed from V and 7 bases from J, the gap between germline ends came to 11 bases. CDR1 and CDR2 (germline): MDHEN, SYDVKM. This CDR3 has 12 amino acids. CDR3 region: CASNYLGQPQHF. The CDR3 DNA follows: TGTGCCAGCAACTATCTGGGGCAGCCCCAGCATTTT.

The V call is TRBV14, the J call TRBJ1-6; D is unresolved. Trimming pared 4 bases from V and 10 bases from J, leaving 11 bases between. The CDR3 totals 13 residues. Germline CDR1 and CDR2: SGHDN and FVKESK. The CDR3 reads CASSPQTGSPLHF. The CDR3 coding sequence is TGTGCCAGCAGCCCTCAGACCGGGTCACCCCTCCACTTT.

This sequence joins TRBV3-1 (or the pseudogene TRBV3-2) and TRBJ2-7, with no clear D. The length of the CDR3 is 14 residues. Germline loops: CDR1 LGHDT, CDR2 YNNKEL (reference sequence). V was trimmed by 5 bases and J by 2 bases, leaving 13 bases between them. CDR3 region: CASSSRPSTYEQYF. In DNA form, the CDR3 reads TGTGCCAGCAGCTCTCGCCCCTCGACCTACGAGCAGTACTTC.

CDR3 in amino acids: CASSRGDRTDTQYF. CDR3 coding DNA: TGTGCCAGTAGTCGAGGGGACCGCACAGATACGCAGTATTTT. The rearrangement links TRBV19 to TRBJ2-3, with D perhaps assigned TRBD1 or TRBD2 (5 bases each). Germline V gene sequence: CDR1 LNHDA, CDR2 SQIVND (reference sequence). This CDR3 spans 14 amino acids. The V end was cut by 5 bases, the J end by 1 base, with 10 bases between.

This rearrangement joins TRBV11-2 to TRBJ2-7, with a weak D call TRBD1 (6 bases). The CDR3 runs to 15 residues. CDR1 and CDR2 (germline): SGHAT, FQNNGV. V was clipped by 5 bases and J by 6 bases, with 20 bases between them. This CDR3 reads CASSIVRGHMSEQYF. CDR3 nucleotide sequence: TGTGCCAGCAGCATAGTCAGGGGCCACATGTCCGAGCAGTACTTC.

The V and J genes are TRBV6-5 and TRBJ1-3; D is unresolved. Germline CDR1 is MNHEY and CDR2 is SVGAGI. There are 14 residues in the CDR3. Trimming stripped 11 bases from V and 0 bases from J, with 14 bases between. The DNA of the CDR3 is TGTGCCGGAGCCCGGGGATTCTCTGGAAACACCATATATTTT. Its translation is CAGARGFSGNTIYF.

The chain links TRBV19 to TRBJ2-7, with TRBD2 matching over 13 bases. Trimming took 4 bases from V and 6 from J; bases not matched to a gene: 15. The CDR3 extends over 18 amino acids. Germline CDR1 LNHDA, CDR2 SQIVND (reference sequence). Here the CDR3 reads CASSTTGLAGSTRVEQYF. In DNA form, the CDR3 reads TGTGCCAGTAGTACAACGGGACTAGCGGGATCCACCCGGGTCGAGCAGTACTTC.

The CDR3 here is CSVGQVSSYNSPLHF. As DNA, the CDR3 is TGCAGCGTGGGACAGGTTAGCTCCTATAATTCACCCCTCCACTTT. V is TRBV29-1 and J is TRBJ1-6, with 8 bases fitting TRBD1. J gave up 0 bases and V 6 bases, and 4 bases lay outside the gene matches. Germline V gene lookup returns CDR1 SQVTM and CDR2 ANQGSEA. The CDR3 runs to 15 residues.

The chain uses TRBV3-1 (or the pseudogene TRBV3-2) and TRBJ2-7; D is unclear. V dropped 0 bases and J dropped 5 bases, with 14 bases sitting between them. The germline gives CDR1 LGHDT, CDR2 YNNKEL (reference sequence). This CDR3 has 15 residues. Here the CDR3 DNA reads TGTGCCAGCAGCCAAGACTCTAAGTTGTTCGACGAGCAGTACTTC. This sequence encodes CASSQDSKLFDEQYF.

The genes are TRBV18 and TRBJ2-1; a possible D gene is TRBD2 (7 bases). The CDR3 sequence is 16 residues long. Germline V lookup: CDR1 KGHSH, CDR2 LQKENI. Trimming removed 6 bases from V and 2 bases from J, with 17 bases in between. The CDR3 region is CASSPTGGGAYNEQFF. The CDR3 DNA is TGTGCCAGCTCCCCGACGGGGGGCGGCGCCTACAATGAGCAGTTCTTC. The whole variable domain, remainder taken from reference TRBV18 and TRBJ2-1, is NAGVMQNPRHLVRRRGQEARLRCSPMKGHSHVYWYRQLPEEGLKFMVYLQKENIIDESGMPKERFSAEFPKEGPSILRIQQVVRGDSAAYFCASSPTGGGAYNEQFFGPGTRLTVL.

V is TRBV18 and J is TRBJ1-5; D ambiguous. Trimming stripped 2 bases from V and 0 bases from J, with 14 bases between. Germline values: CDR1 KGHSH, CDR2 LQKENI. This CDR3 has 17 residues. CDR3 sequence: CASSPGSGFNSNQPQHF. The CDR3 nucleotides are TGTGCCAGCTCACCAGGGTCTGGTTTTAATAGCAATCAGCCCCAGCATTTT. The whole variable domain, filled in from reference TRBV18 and TRBJ1-5, reads NAGVMQNPRHLVRRRGQEARLRCSPMKGHSHVYWYRQLPEEGLKFMVYLQKENIIDESGMPKERFSAEFPKEGPSILRIQQVVRGDSAAYFCASSPGSGFNSNQPQHFGDGTRLSIL.

The CDR3 nucleotides read TGTGCCAGCAGTTCCCCTGCTAGCGGGCCAGGGACCCAGTACTTC. Protein sequence: CASSSPASGPGTQYF. This chain connects TRBV6-5 to TRBJ2-5; 8 nucleotides match TRBD2. The CDR3 is 15 amino acids. The V gene's germline CDR1 is MNHEY and CDR2 SVGAGI. Trimming took 4 bases from V and 7 from J; bases not matched to a gene: 11.

This clone has only one observation. V gene TRBV28 combines with J gene TRBJ2-7; 11 bases are a match to TRBD2. The length of the CDR3 is 16 residues. V lost 5 bases to trimming and J lost 3 bases; unmatched junction nucleotides: 9. Germline V gene data show CDR1 as MDHEN and CDR2 as SYDVKM. CDR3 nucleotides: TGTGCCAGCAGTCCTAGCCTAGCGGGAGGCCGCTACGAGCAGTACTTC. Protein product: CASSPSLAGGRYEQYF. The whole variable domain, remainder taken from reference TRBV28 and TRBJ2-7, is DVKVTQSSRYLVKRTGEKVFLECVQDMDHENMFWYRQDPGLGLRLIYFSYDVKMKEKGDIPEGYSVSREKKERFSLILESASTNQTSMYLCASSPSLAGGRYEQYFGPGTRLTVT.

The chain employs TRBV27 and TRBJ2-7; no definite D call. CDR1 is MNHEY and CDR2 is SMNVEV in the germline V gene (reference sequence). The CDR3 runs to 13 residues. V was clipped by 5 bases and J by 2 bases, with 10 bases between them. CDR3 nucleotide sequence: TGTGCCAGCAGTCCCACTGCTGCCTACGAGCAGTACTTC. It encodes CASSPTAAYEQYF.